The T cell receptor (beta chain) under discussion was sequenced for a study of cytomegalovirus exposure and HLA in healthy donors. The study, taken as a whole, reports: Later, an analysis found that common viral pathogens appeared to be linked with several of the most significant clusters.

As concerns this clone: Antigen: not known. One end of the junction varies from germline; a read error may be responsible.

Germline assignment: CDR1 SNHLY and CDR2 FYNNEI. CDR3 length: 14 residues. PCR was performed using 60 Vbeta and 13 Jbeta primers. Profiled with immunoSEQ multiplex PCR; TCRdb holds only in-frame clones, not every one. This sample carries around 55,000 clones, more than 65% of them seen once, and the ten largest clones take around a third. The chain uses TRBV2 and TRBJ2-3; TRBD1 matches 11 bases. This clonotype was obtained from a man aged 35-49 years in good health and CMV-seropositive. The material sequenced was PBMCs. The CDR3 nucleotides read TGTGCCAGCAGCAGGACAGGGGGCACGGATACGCAGTATTTT. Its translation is CASSRTGGTDTQYF.